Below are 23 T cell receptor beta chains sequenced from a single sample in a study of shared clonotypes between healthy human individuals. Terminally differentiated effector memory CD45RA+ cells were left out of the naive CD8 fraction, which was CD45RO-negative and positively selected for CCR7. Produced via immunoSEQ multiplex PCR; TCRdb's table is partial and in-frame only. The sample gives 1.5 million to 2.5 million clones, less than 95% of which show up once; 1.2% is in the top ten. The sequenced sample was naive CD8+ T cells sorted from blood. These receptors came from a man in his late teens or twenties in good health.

The CDR3 loop is CAWSSSGVWETQYF. CDR3 nucleotide sequence: TGTGCCTGGAGTTCCTCAGGGGTGTGGGAGACCCAGTACTTC. This chain joins TRBV30 and TRBJ2-5, with D maybe TRBD1 (6 bases). The V gene lost 2 bases and the J gene lost 5 bases, with 15 bases spanning the gap. The CDR3 has 14 residues. CDR1 is GTSNPN and CDR2 is SVGIG in the germline V gene (reference sequence).

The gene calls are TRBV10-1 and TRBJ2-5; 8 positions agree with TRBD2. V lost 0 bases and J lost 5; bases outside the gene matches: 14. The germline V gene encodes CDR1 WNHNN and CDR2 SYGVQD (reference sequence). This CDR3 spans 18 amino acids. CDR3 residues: CASSESIRGSGVAETQYF. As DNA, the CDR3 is TGCGCCAGCAGTGAGTCGATCCGTGGTAGCGGGGTAGCGGAGACCCAGTACTTC.

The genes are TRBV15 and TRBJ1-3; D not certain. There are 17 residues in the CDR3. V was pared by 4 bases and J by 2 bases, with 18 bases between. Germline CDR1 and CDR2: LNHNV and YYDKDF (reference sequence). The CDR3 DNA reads TGTGCCACCAGCACCACGGACGGAAATATCGCTGGAAACACCATATATTTT. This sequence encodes CATSTTDGNIAGNTIYF.

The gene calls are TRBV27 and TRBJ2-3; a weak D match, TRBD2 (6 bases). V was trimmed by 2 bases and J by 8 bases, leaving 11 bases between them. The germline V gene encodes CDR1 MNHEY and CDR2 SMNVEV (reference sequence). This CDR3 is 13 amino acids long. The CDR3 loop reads CASSLVTAGTQYF. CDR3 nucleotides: TGTGCCAGCAGTTTAGTGACAGCGGGTACGCAGTATTTT.

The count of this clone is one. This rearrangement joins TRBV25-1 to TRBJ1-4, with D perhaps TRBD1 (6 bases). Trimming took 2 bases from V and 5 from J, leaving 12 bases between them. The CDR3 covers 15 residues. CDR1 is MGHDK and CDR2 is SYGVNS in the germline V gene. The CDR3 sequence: CASSETGRVNEKLFF. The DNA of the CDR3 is TGTGCCAGCAGTGAAACAGGGAGGGTCAATGAAAAACTGTTTTTT.

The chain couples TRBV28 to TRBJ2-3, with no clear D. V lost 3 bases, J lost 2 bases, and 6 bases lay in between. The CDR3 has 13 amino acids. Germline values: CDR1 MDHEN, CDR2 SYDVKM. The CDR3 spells CASSLAFTDTQYF. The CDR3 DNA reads TGTGCCAGCAGTTTGGCTTTCACAGATACGCAGTATTTT.

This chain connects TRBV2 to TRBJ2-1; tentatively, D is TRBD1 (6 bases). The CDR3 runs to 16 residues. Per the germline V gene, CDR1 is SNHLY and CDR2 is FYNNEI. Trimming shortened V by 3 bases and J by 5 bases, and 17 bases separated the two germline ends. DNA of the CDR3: TGTGCCAGCAGTGATCCCGGACAGTTAGGGGACAATGAGCAGTTCTTC. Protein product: CASSDPGQLGDNEQFF.

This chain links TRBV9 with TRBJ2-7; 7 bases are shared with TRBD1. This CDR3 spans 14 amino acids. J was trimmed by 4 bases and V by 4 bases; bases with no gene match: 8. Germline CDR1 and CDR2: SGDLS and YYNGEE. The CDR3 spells CASSSDRAGYEQYF. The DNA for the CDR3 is TGTGCCAGCAGCTCAGACAGGGCCGGGTACGAGCAGTACTTC.

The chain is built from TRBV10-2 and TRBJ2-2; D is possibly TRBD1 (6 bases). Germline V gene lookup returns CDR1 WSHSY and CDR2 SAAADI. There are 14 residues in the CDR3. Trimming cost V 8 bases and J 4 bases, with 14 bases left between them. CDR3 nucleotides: TGCGCCAGCCTAGACCCCAGGGGCACCGGGGAGCTGTTTTTT. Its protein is CASLDPRGTGELFF.

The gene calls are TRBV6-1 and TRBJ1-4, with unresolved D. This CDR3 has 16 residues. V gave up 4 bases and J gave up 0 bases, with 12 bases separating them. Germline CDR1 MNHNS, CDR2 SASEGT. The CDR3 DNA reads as TGTGCCAGCAGTGGGTCCTTTGGGGCAACTAATGAAAAACTGTTTTTT. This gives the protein CASSGSFGATNEKLFF.

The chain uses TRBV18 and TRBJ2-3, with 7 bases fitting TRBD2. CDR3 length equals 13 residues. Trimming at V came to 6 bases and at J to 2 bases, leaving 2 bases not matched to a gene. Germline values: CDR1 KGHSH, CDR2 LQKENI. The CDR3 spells CASSSGTTDTQYF. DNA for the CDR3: TGTGCCAGCTCGAGCGGGACCACAGATACGCAGTATTTT.

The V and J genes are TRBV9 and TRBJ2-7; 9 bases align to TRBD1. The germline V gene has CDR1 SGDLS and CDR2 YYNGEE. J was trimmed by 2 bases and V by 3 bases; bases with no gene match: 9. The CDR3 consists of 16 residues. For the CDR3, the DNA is TGTGCCAGCAGCGAGCATACCGGGACAGGGACCTACGAGCAGTACTTC. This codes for CASSEHTGTGTYEQYF.

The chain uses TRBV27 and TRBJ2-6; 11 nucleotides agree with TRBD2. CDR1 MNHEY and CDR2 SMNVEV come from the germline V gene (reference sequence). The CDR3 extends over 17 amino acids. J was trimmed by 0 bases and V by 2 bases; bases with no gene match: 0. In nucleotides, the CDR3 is TGTGCCAGCAGTTTACTAGCGGGAGGCTCTGGGGCCAACGTCCTGACTTTC. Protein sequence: CASSLLAGGSGANVLTF. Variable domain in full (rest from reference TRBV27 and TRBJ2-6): EAQVTQNPRYLITVTGKKLTVTCSQNMNHEYMSWYRQDPGLGLRQIYYSMNVEVTDKGDVPEGYKVSRKEKRNFPLILESPSPNQTSLYFCASSLLAGGSGANVLTFGAGSRLTVL.

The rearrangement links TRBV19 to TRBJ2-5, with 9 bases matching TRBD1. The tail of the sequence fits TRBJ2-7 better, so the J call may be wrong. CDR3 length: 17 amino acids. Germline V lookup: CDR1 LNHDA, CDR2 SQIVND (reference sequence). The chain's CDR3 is CASSIPQTGGSSYEQYF. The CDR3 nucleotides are TGTGCCAGTAGTATCCCCCAGACAGGGGGAAGCTCCTACGAGCAGTACTTC.

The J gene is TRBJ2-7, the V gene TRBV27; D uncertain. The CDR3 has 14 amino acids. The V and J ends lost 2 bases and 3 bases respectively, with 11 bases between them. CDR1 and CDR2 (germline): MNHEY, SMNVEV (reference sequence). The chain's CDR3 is CASSLIAGLYEQYF. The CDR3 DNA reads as TGTGCCAGCAGTTTAATTGCTGGGCTCTACGAGCAGTACTTC.

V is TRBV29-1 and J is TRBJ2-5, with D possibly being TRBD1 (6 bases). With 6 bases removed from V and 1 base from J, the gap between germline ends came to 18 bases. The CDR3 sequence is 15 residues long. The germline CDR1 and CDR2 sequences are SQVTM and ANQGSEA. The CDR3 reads CSVASTAGAQETQYF. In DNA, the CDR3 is TGCAGCGTCGCCTCGACGGCAGGGGCCCAAGAGACCCAGTACTTC.

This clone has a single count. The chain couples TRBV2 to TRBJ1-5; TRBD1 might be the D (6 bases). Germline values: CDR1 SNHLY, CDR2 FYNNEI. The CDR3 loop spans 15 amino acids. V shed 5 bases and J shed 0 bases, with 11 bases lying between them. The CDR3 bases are TGTGCCAGCAGTTCGGACAGTCATAGCAATCAGCCCCAGCATTTT. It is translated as CASSSDSHSNQPQHF.

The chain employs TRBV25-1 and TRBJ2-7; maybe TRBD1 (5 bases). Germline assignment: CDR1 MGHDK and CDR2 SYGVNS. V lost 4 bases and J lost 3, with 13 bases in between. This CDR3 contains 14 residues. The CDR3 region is CASSVQGNDYEQYF. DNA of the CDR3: TGTGCCAGCAGTGTCCAGGGAAACGACTACGAGCAGTACTTC.

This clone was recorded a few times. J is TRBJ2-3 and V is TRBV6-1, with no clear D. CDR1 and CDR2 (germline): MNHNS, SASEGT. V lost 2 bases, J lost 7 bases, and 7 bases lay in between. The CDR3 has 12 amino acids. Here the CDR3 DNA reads TGTGCCAGCAGTGAAAGTAGGTATACGCAGTATTTT. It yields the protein CASSESRYTQYF.

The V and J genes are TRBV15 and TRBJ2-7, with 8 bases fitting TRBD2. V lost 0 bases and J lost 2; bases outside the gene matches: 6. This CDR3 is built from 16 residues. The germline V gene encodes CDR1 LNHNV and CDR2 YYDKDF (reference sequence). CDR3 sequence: CATSRERAGGAYEQYF. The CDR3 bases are TGTGCCACCAGCAGAGAGAGGGCCGGGGGGGCCTACGAGCAGTACTTC.

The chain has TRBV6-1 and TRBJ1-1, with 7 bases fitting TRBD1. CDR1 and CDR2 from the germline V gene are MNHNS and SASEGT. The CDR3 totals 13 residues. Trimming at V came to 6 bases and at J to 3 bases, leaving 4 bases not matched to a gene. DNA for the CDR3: TGTGCCAGCAGGCCAACAGGGGACACTGAAGCTTTCTTT. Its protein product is CASRPTGDTEAFF.

As DNA, the CDR3 is TGTGCCAGCAGTTCCGGATATGATACGCAGTATTTT. It specifies CASSSGYDTQYF. The rearrangement uses TRBV27 and TRBJ2-3; D ambiguous. In germline, CDR1 is MNHEY, CDR2 SMNVEV (reference sequence). V was trimmed by 4 bases and J by 6 bases, leaving 8 bases between them. There are 12 residues in the CDR3.

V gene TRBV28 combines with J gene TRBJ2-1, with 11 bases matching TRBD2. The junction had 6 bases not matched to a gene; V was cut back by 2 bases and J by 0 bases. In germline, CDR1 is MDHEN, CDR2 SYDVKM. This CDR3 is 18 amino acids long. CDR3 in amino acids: CASSLGLAGSSSYNEQFF. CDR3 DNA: TGTGCCAGCAGTTTAGGACTAGCGGGCTCGAGCTCCTACAATGAGCAGTTCTTC.